The 20 T cell receptor beta chains below come from one sample, sequenced in a study of OX40 agonist ivuxolimab in advanced cancers. This table comes from immunoSEQ multiplex PCR, and its TCRdb copy is limited to in-frame clones, with some not included. Here the sample spans tens of thousands of clones, about 80% being singletons. This specimen was CD4+ or CD8+ T cells sorted from blood, taken in a trial of the OX40 agonist ivuxolimab. The receptor source for this set is an adult with an advanced solid tumor such as melanoma, head and neck, liver or kidney cancer.

The chain uses TRBV28 and TRBJ2-4; D gene uncertain. Germline values: CDR1 MDHEN, CDR2 SYDVKM. V lost 11 bases and J lost 0, with 14 bases in between. This CDR3 region has 14 residues. CDR3 in DNA: TGTGCCCGCCCTGGCGGTCTAGCCAAAAACATTCAGTACTTC. Amino acids: CARPGGLAKNIQYF.

This rearrangement joins TRBV6-4 to TRBJ2-4, with a tentative D call TRBD1 (6 bases). Trimming shortened V by 3 bases and J by 9 bases, and 15 bases separated the two germline ends. This CDR3 region has 14 residues. The germline gives CDR1 MRHNA, CDR2 SNTAGT. The DNA for the CDR3 is TGTGCCAGCAGTGAATCTATTGGGGGCGCCATTCAGTACTTC. Amino acids: CASSESIGGAIQYF.

The rearrangement uses TRBV5-4 and TRBJ2-7; 10 bases agree with TRBD2. From germline, CDR1 is SGHNT and CDR2 YYREEE (reference sequence). The CDR3 is made up of 17 amino acids. The V gene end was trimmed by 3 bases and the J gene end by 4 bases; junction bases not matched to a gene: 13. The CDR3 DNA reads as TGTGCCAGCAGCTCTCCCCGCGAACTAGCGGGGTCATACGAGCAGTACTTC. Translation gives CASSSPRELAGSYEQYF. The full variable domain, its missing parts supplied by reference TRBV5-4 and TRBJ2-7, is ETGVTQSPTHLIKTRGQQVTLRCSSQSGHNTVSWYQQALGQGPQFIFQYYREEENGRGNFPPRFSGLQFPNYSSELNVNALELDDSALYLCASSSPRELAGSYEQYFGPGTRLTVT.

This clone appeared a few times. This chain joins TRBV7-9 and TRBJ2-7; D gene unclear. Germline V gene lookup returns CDR1 SEHNR and CDR2 FQNEAQ (reference sequence). CDR3 length: 14 amino acids. V was shortened by 3 bases and J by 2 bases, with 11 bases between the two germline ends. The CDR3 DNA reads TGTGCCAGCAGCTTCGACTGGGGAACCTACGAGCAGTACTTC. Translated, it gives CASSFDWGTYEQYF.

The CDR3 sequence is CASSPPGNYEQYF. The CDR3 DNA follows: TGTGCCAGCTCACCCCCAGGGAACTACGAGCAGTACTTC. J is TRBJ2-7 and V is TRBV18; perhaps TRBD1 as D (5 bases). This CDR3 comprises 13 residues. Germline values: CDR1 KGHSH, CDR2 LQKENI. The germline V and J ends were trimmed by 3 bases and 3 bases, with 9 bases remaining between them.

This rearrangement joins TRBV19 to TRBJ1-5; weak D call: TRBD1 (5 bases). V lost 7 bases and J 2 bases, leaving 15 bases between the germline ends. CDR3 length: 15 residues. Germline V gives CDR1 LNHDA, CDR2 SQIVND (reference sequence). The CDR3 bases are TGTGCCAGTACCCCCCATAGAGGGGGCAATCAGCCCCAGCATTTT. Its translation is CASTPHRGGNQPQHF. Full variable domain (outside the CDR3, taken from reference TRBV19 and TRBJ1-5): DGGITQSPKYLFRKEGQNVTLSCEQNLNHDAMYWYRQDPGQGLRLIYYSQIVNDFQKGDIAEGYSVSREKKESFPLTVTSAQKNPTAFYLCASTPHRGGNQPQHFGDGTRLSIL.

The chain combines TRBV5-6 with TRBJ2-7; 7 nucleotides match TRBD2. Trimming took 0 bases from V and 0 from J; bases not matched to a gene: 6. This CDR3 has 16 residues. The germline V gene has CDR1 SGHDT and CDR2 YYEEEE. CDR3 sequence reads: CASSLGLAELSYEQYF. The CDR3 DNA reads TGTGCCAGCAGCTTGGGTCTAGCGGAGCTCTCCTACGAGCAGTACTTC.

This chain uses TRBV2 with TRBJ1-1; TRBD1 matches at 9 bases. CDR3 size: 13 residues. The V gene's germline CDR1 is SNHLY and CDR2 FYNNEI. CDR3: CAQQGAGEAEAFF. The CDR3 coding sequence is TGTGCACAACAGGGGGCCGGTGAGGCTGAAGCTTTCTTT.

This chain links TRBV4-3 with TRBJ1-1, with 7 bases that match TRBD1. There are 14 residues in the CDR3. Unmatched junction bases numbered 5, after V lost 0 bases and J lost 7 bases. CDR1 is LGHNA and CDR2 is YSLEER in the germline V gene. CDR3 nucleotides: TGCGCCAGCAGCCAAGATTCAGGACAGGTTGAAGCTTTCTTT. Translation gives CASSQDSGQVEAFF.

This chain links TRBV21-1 with TRBJ2-7; the D call in the table, TRBD2, was not verified against the DNA. TRBV21-1 is given as a pseudogene. CDR3 size: 17 residues. The CDR3 sequence: CASSKTKVFSASYEQYF. The CDR3 bases are TGTGCCAGCAGCAAAACTAAAGTTTTTAGTGCCTCCTACGAGCAGTACTTC.

The V call is TRBV4-1, the J call TRBJ2-1; D unresolved. V was trimmed by 1 base and J by 6 bases, leaving 4 bases between them. CDR3 length: 12 residues. In germline, CDR1 is MGHRA, CDR2 YSYEKL. The CDR3 sequence: CASSQAANEQFF. The DNA of the CDR3 is TGCGCCAGCAGCCAAGCGGCCAATGAGCAGTTCTTC.

About this clone: An end of the junction differs from the germline gene, which may be a read error. The V and J genes are TRBV6-4 and TRBJ2-5; tentative D call: TRBD1 (6 bases). The CDR3 loop spans 15 amino acids. The germline V gene encodes CDR1 MRHNA and CDR2 SNTAGT. CDR3 sequence (DNA): TGTGCCAGCAGTTACTCAGGGGCTAACCAAGAGACCCAGTACTTC. Protein sequence: CASSYSGANQETQYF.

The chain carries TRBV11-2 and TRBJ1-3; 8 positions agree with TRBD1. The CDR3 contains 15 residues. Per the germline V gene, CDR1 is SGHAT and CDR2 is FQNNGV. The V and J ends lost 2 bases and 6 bases, in that order; junction bases with no gene match: 6. CDR3 bases: TGTGCCAGCAGCTTAATGATTCAGGGGGCAAACACCATATATTTT. Its protein product is CASSLMIQGANTIYF.

The chain carries TRBV9 and TRBJ1-2; 8 nucleotides agree with TRBD1. The CDR3 loop spans 12 amino acids. J was trimmed by 7 bases and V by 5 bases; bases with no gene match: 4. Germline V gene sequence: CDR1 SGDLS, CDR2 YYNGEE. CDR3 protein: CASRQGAGGYTF. CDR3 bases: TGTGCCAGCAGGCAGGGGGCCGGTGGCTACACCTTC.

The chain employs TRBV6-1 and TRBJ1-1; no definite D call. Between the trimmed V and J ends, which lost 4 bases and 1 base, there was a span of 16 bases. Germline CDR1 reads MNHNS; CDR2 reads SASEGT. This CDR3 comprises 16 residues. This CDR3 is CASSVNRARGNTEAFF. The DNA for the CDR3 is TGTGCCAGCAGTGTGAACCGGGCCCGGGGGAACACTGAAGCTTTCTTT.

The chain is built from TRBV6-6 and TRBJ2-5; D may be TRBD2 (5 bases). Germline CDR1 reads MNHNY; CDR2 reads SVGAGI (reference sequence). This CDR3 has 13 residues. V was cut by 6 bases and J by 4 bases, with 12 bases left in between. CDR3 nucleotide sequence: TGTGCCAGCAGCCCCCCGGGGAGAGAGACCCAGTACTTC. This gives the protein CASSPPGRETQYF.

V gene TRBV4-1 combines with J gene TRBJ2-7; possibly TRBD1 for D (6 bases). CDR3 length: 15 amino acids. The V end was cut by 5 bases, the J end by 4 bases, with 18 bases between. CDR1 MGHRA and CDR2 YSYEKL come from the germline V gene. CDR3 sequence reads: CASSSRGTSLYEQYF. CDR3 sequence (DNA): TGCGCCAGCAGCTCCAGGGGAACTAGTCTGTACGAGCAGTACTTC.

This chain uses TRBV14 with TRBJ2-2, with 7 nucleotides matching TRBD1. There are 17 residues in the CDR3. Per germline, CDR1 SGHDN and CDR2 FVKESK. V gave up 4 bases and J gave up 1 base; unmatched junction bases: 9. For the CDR3, the DNA is TGTGCCAGCAGCCTAACCTACAGGGGTCTGAACACCGGGGAGCTGTTTTTT. This gives the protein CASSLTYRGLNTGELFF.

The J gene is TRBJ2-2, the V gene TRBV27, with D uncertain. The CDR3 sequence is 13 residues long. Germline CDR1 and CDR2: MNHEY and SMNVEV (reference sequence). The germline V and J ends were trimmed by 2 bases and 0 bases, with 1 base remaining between them. CDR3 sequence reads: CASSLTNTGELFF. The CDR3 region has the DNA TGTGCCAGCAGTTTAACGAACACCGGGGAGCTGTTTTTT.

This chain uses TRBV6-4 with TRBJ2-5; D is undetermined. Germline V gives CDR1 MRHNA, CDR2 SNTAGT. With 7 bases removed from V and 1 base from J, the gap between germline ends came to 7 bases. This CDR3 is 12 amino acids long. The CDR3 reads CASTRTQETQYF. The CDR3 DNA reads as TGTGCCAGCACTCGAACCCAAGAGACCCAGTACTTC.